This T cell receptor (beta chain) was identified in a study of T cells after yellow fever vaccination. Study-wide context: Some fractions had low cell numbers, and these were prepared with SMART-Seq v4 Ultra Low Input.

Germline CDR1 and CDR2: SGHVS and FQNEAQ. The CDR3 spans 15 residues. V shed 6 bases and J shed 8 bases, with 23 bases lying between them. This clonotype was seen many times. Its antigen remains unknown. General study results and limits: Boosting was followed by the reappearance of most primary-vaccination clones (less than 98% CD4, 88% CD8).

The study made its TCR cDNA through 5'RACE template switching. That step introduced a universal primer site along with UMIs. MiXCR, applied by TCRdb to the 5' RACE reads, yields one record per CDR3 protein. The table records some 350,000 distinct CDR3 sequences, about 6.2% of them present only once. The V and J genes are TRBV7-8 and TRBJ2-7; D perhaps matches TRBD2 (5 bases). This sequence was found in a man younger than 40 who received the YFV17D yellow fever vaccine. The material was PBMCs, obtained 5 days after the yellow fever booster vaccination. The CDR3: CASSWEGGFGPQQYF. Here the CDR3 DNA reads TGTGCCAGCAGTTGGGAAGGAGGATTCGGGCCACAGCAGTACTTC.